The 22 T cell receptor beta chains below all came from one sample that was sequenced in a study of blood T cell repertoires in COVID-19. Produced via immunoSEQ multiplex PCR; TCRdb's table is partial and in-frame only. This table has roughly 200,000 clones, 90% to 95% appearing once. The sequenced material came from peripheral blood. The source of these receptors is a man aged 25 to 45 with COVID-19, enrolled during active disease.

V is TRBV29-1 and J is TRBJ2-1; D is perhaps TRBD1 (5 bases). Germline V CDR1 and CDR2: SQVTM, ANQGSEA. V dropped 0 bases and J dropped 0 bases, with 12 bases sitting between them. The CDR3 spans 16 residues. The CDR3 DNA follows: TGCAGCGTTGAAGATCCAGACAGTAGCTCCTACAATGAGCAGTTCTTC. Residues: CSVEDPDSSSYNEQFF.

This clone was seen only once. The rearrangement joins TRBV10-3 to TRBJ2-3; tentatively, D is TRBD1 (5 bases). In germline, CDR1 is ENHRY, CDR2 SYGVKD. This CDR3 region has 15 residues. Between the trimmed V and J ends, which lost 6 bases and 3 bases, there was a span of 16 bases. CDR3 nucleotides: TGTGCCATCAGCTCGCAGGGTTTGACTACAGATACGCAGTATTTT. This encodes CAISSQGLTTDTQYF.

The rearrangement links TRBV5-1 to TRBJ2-5; D is possibly TRBD2 (5 bases). V lost 0 bases and J 3 bases, leaving 9 bases between the germline ends. CDR3 length: 14 residues. CDR1 is SGHRS and CDR2 is YFSETQ in the germline V gene. In DNA, the CDR3 is TGCGCCAGCAGCTTGGAGGCTAGCAAAGAGACCCAGTACTTC. Protein sequence: CASSLEASKETQYF.

CDR3 nucleotide sequence: TGTGCCAGCAGGACGGAGGGGCTGTCCTATGGCTACACCTTC. It is translated as CASRTEGLSYGYTF. The V gene is TRBV6-5, the J gene TRBJ1-2; D possibly corresponds to TRBD1 (5 bases). Germline values: CDR1 MNHEY, CDR2 SVGAGI. There are 14 residues in the CDR3. Deletions cut 6 bases from V and 4 bases from J, with 15 bases between.

The gene calls are TRBV7-6 and TRBJ1-5, with TRBD1 matching 11 bases. The V segment lost 5 bases and the J segment 5 bases; nucleotides outside the gene matches: 5. The CDR3 consists of 15 residues. Germline loops: CDR1 SGHVS, CDR2 FNYEAQ. In DNA, the CDR3 is TGTGCCAGCAGCGCGTCGGGACAGGGGGATCAGCCCCAGCATTTT. This sequence encodes CASSASGQGDQPQHF.

This clone came up once. This chain connects TRBV5-6 to TRBJ1-6; the match to TRBD1 covers 9 bases. With 6 bases clipped from V and 6 bases from J, the junction kept 10 bases outside the gene matches. This CDR3 has 16 residues. CDR1 and CDR2 from the germline V gene are SGHDT and YYEEEE. This chain's CDR3 is CASNEGQGMGNSPLHF. For the CDR3, the DNA is TGTGCCAGCAATGAAGGACAGGGGATGGGTAATTCACCCCTCCACTTT.

This chain links TRBV5-4 with TRBJ2-3, with D maybe TRBD1 (6 bases). The germline V gene has CDR1 SGHNT and CDR2 YYREEE (reference sequence). The CDR3 has 16 residues. V was clipped by 2 bases and J by 1 base, with 14 bases between them. CDR3 amino acids: CASSLETGKGTDTQYF. CDR3 coding DNA: TGTGCCAGCAGCTTAGAGACAGGCAAAGGCACAGATACGCAGTATTTT.

The chain combines TRBV2 with TRBJ2-2; 7 nucleotides agree with TRBD1. The germline gives CDR1 SNHLY, CDR2 FYNNEI. The CDR3 has 14 residues. V shed 7 bases, J shed 9 bases, and the junction held 11 bases outside the gene matches. The CDR3 DNA reads as TGTGCCAGCACGGGACAGACCGCACCGCGGGAGCTGTTTTTT. It encodes CASTGQTAPRELFF.

In its sample, this clone was seen a few times. The V gene is TRBV9, the J gene TRBJ2-2, with 10 positions matching TRBD2. Trimming at V came to 3 bases and at J to 4 bases, leaving 9 bases not matched to a gene. Germline V gives CDR1 SGDLS, CDR2 YYNGEE. The CDR3 runs 17 residues. The CDR3, as DNA: TGTGCCAGCAGCGAACCGCTAGCGGGGGTATCCACCGGGGAGCTGTTTTTT. Its translation: CASSEPLAGVSTGELFF. Variable domain in full (rest from reference TRBV9 and TRBJ2-2): DSGVTQTPKHLITATGQRVTLRCSPRSGDLSVYWYQQSLDQGLQFLIQYYNGEERAKGNILERFSAQQFPDLHSELNLSSLELGDSALYFCASSEPLAGVSTGELFFGEGSRLTVL.

The CDR3 region has the DNA TGTGCCAGCAGCGTCCATTCCCTGACAGGGGGCCTTTTGAGTGGCTACACCTTC. The encoded protein is CASSVHSLTGGLLSGYTF. The rearrangement joins TRBV9 to TRBJ1-2; 10 bases match TRBD1. The CDR3 has 18 residues. Germline V gives CDR1 SGDLS, CDR2 YYNGEE. V dropped 2 bases and J dropped 7; count of bases not matched to a gene: 17. Looking up the rest from reference TRBV9 and TRBJ1-2 gives the full variable domain: DSGVTQTPKHLITATGQRVTLRCSPRSGDLSVYWYQQSLDQGLQFLIQYYNGEERAKGNILERFSAQQFPDLHSELNLSSLELGDSALYFCASSVHSLTGGLLSGYTFGSGTRLTVV.

Details on this clone: The same CDR3 also results from other DNA sequences found in this sample. The chain uses TRBV9 and TRBJ2-1; D is possibly TRBD2 (7 bases). CDR3 length: 15 amino acids. Trimming left V 2 bases short and J 1 base short, with 10 bases between. Germline CDR1 reads SGDLS; CDR2 reads YYNGEE. Here the CDR3 DNA reads TGTGCCAGCAGCGTGGAGGGGGGGTCCTACAATGAGCAGTTCTTC. Translation gives CASSVEGGSYNEQFF.

A note on this clone: Possible read error: a much larger clone is one base away. This CDR3 is also generated by other DNA sequences in the sample. V and J are TRBV20-1 and TRBJ2-7; weak D call: TRBD2 (6 bases). The length of the CDR3 is 11 residues. V was pared by 3 bases and J by 5 bases, with 8 bases between. Germline assignment: CDR1 DFQATT and CDR2 SNEGSKA (reference sequence). This CDR3 reads CSASSGHEQYF. The CDR3 bases are TGCAGTGCTAGTAGCGGCCACGAGCAGTACTTC.

The rearrangement uses TRBV5-4 and TRBJ2-3, with a possible D match to TRBD2 (5 bases). The CDR3 spans 16 residues. CDR1 and CDR2 from the germline V gene are SGHNT and YYREEE (reference sequence). V shed 4 bases and J shed 0 bases, with 15 bases lying between them. CDR3 loop: CASSPGGPKSTDTQYF. In nucleotides, the CDR3 is TGTGCCAGCAGCCCCGGAGGCCCGAAAAGCACAGATACGCAGTATTTT.

The chain uses TRBV5-3 and TRBJ2-3, with TRBD2 identical over 16 bases. TRBV5-3 is marked as an open reading frame, function uncertain. V trimming: 2 bases; J trimming: 2 bases; junction bases outside the gene matches: 14. This CDR3 region has 21 residues. This CDR3 is CARSFTPGTSGGEWVTDTQYF. CDR3 coding DNA: TGTGCCAGAAGCTTTACACCCGGGACTAGCGGGGGGGAGTGGGTCACAGATACGCAGTATTTT.

This clone was seen just once. The chain is built from TRBV18 and TRBJ1-4; TRBD1 aligns across 8 bases. The germline V gene has CDR1 KGHSH and CDR2 LQKENI. The CDR3 loop spans 15 amino acids. The junction had 4 bases not matched to a gene; V was cut back by 5 bases and J by 2 bases. Here the CDR3 reads CASSSGQETNEKLFF. The CDR3 coding sequence is TGTGCCAGCTCATCGGGACAGGAGACTAATGAAAAACTGTTTTTT.

The CDR3: CASSLGRVSRNYGYTF. The CDR3 DNA reads TGTGCCAGCAGCTTGGGCAGGGTTTCTAGAAACTATGGCTACACCTTC. This rearrangement joins TRBV5-6 to TRBJ1-2; weak D call: TRBD1 (5 bases). The V end was cut by 0 bases, the J end by 2 bases, with 14 bases between. Germline assignment: CDR1 SGHDT and CDR2 YYEEEE. The CDR3 has 16 residues.

The chain couples TRBV2 to TRBJ1-2, with 7 positions matching TRBD1. Germline V gives CDR1 SNHLY, CDR2 FYNNEI. V was clipped by 2 bases and J by 6 bases; unmatched bases: 6. The CDR3 consists of 14 residues. The CDR3 protein is CASSEWQGVDGYTF. The CDR3 DNA reads as TGTGCCAGCAGTGAATGGCAGGGGGTGGATGGCTACACCTTC.

The chain is built from TRBV5-4 and TRBJ1-1; 7 positions agree with TRBD1. CDR1 SGHNT and CDR2 YYREEE come from the germline V gene (reference sequence). The ends lost 4 bases at V and 9 bases at J; junction bases unmatched: 9. This CDR3 contains 13 residues. CDR3: CASSPQDREKAFF. CDR3 nucleotide sequence: TGTGCCAGCAGCCCACAAGACAGGGAGAAAGCTTTCTTT.

This clone appeared a single time. The CDR3 sequence is CASSLEGGIVGTGELFF. Here the CDR3 DNA reads TGTGCCAGCAGCTTAGAAGGGGGCATCGTCGGCACCGGGGAGCTGTTTTTT. The rearrangement uses TRBV7-9 and TRBJ2-2; 7 bases are shared with TRBD1. The V gene end was trimmed by 1 base and the J gene end by 4 bases; junction bases not matched to a gene: 9. This CDR3 comprises 17 residues. Per germline, CDR1 SEHNR and CDR2 FQNEAQ (reference sequence).

The rearrangement joins TRBV7-2 to TRBJ1-5, with D hard to call. This CDR3 comprises 14 residues. Germline V lookup: CDR1 SGHTA, CDR2 FQGNSA. Trimming cost V 1 base and J 4 bases, with 8 bases left between them. The CDR3, as DNA: TGTGCCAGCAGCTTAGTCGGGAGAAATCAGCCCCAGCATTTT. The encoded protein is CASSLVGRNQPQHF.

This chain links TRBV14 with TRBJ1-2; the D gene is possibly TRBD1 (5 bases). This CDR3 is 15 amino acids long. CDR1 and CDR2 (germline): SGHDN, FVKESK. V gave up 0 bases and J gave up 6 bases, with 14 bases separating them. The CDR3 DNA reads as TGTGCCAGCAGCCAAGAACCTGGCCAGGGTGATGGCTACACCTTC. Translated: CASSQEPGQGDGYTF. Full variable domain (rest looked up from reference TRBV14 and TRBJ1-2): EAGVTQFPSHSVIEKGQTVTLRCDPISGHDNLYWYRRVMGKEIKFLLHFVKESKQDESGMPNNRFLAERTGGTYSTLKVQPAELEDSGVYFCASSQEPGQGDGYTFGSGTRLTVV.

The genes are TRBV28 and TRBJ1-3; D is undetermined. The CDR3 sequence is 15 residues long. The germline gives CDR1 MDHEN, CDR2 SYDVKM. The ends were cut back, 4 bases at V and 0 bases at J, with 10 bases in the middle. CDR3 DNA sequence: TGTGCCAGCAGTTATAGCGGAAGCTCTGGAAACACCATATATTTT. It yields the protein CASSYSGSSGNTIYF.